This TCR beta chain was identified in a study of T cells in narcolepsy (dated 2018 in TCRdb). The study in broad terms: The study enrolled patients with narcolepsy type 1 or type 2 (NT1, NT2) together with healthy control donors. The study sought autoreactive T cells targeting hypocretin neuron self-antigens (hypocretin, TRIB2) in narcolepsy patients, using TCR Vbeta sequencing to track clonotypes in blood and CSF.

A note on this clone: What this receptor recognizes is not known. No quality values exist for individual bases; no much larger clone is one base distant.

CDR1 and CDR2 were assigned from the germline V gene (reference sequence) as MNHEY and SMNVEV. The CDR3 measures 16 amino acids from cysteine to phenylalanine. Solely the CDR3 DNA is kept, with 48 bases framed from the first base. At the junction V is shortened by 5 bases and J by 6 bases, with 19 bases in between. The library was generated by the immunoSEQ multiplex PCR assay. Sourced from immuneACCESS, this table was stored by TCRdb with only in-frame sequences that have V and J called. A share of the clones is absent; for the studies checked, an unresolved V gene accounts for under half, and the remainder has no known explanation. The sample has roughly 23,000 clones on record, about 80% of them singletons. Together, the top ten hold less than 5% of the sample. For TCR Vbeta sequencing, memory CD4+ T cells were sorted ex vivo from the peripheral blood of both healthy controls and narcolepsy patients.

Beyond this particular receptor, the publication reports: Numbers of sequenced blood memory CD4+ clonotypes were comparable, averaging roughly 37,000 in patients and roughly 32,000 in controls. HCRT-specific and TRIB2-specific autoreactive clonotypes were highlighted in plots that compared CD4+ T cell clonotypes in CSF versus blood from the same patient. Autoreactive clonotypes were reported to be detected serially in the blood of the same patients and of different patients, but not in the blood of healthy controls. Some blood memory CD4+ repertoires from patients and controls contained no sequences matching autoreactive T cell clones.

This receptor chain uses TRBV27 and TRBJ2-2; the D region may be TRBD1 or TRBD2, each matching 5 bases equally. Sequencing used memory (CD45RA-) CD4+ T cells from blood. The sample's cell subset or site label, decoded: memory T cells sorted ex vivo from peripheral blood. This TCR derives from a human donor in good health. The nucleotide sequence is TGTGCCAGCAGTCTCACGGGGACGGTGGGGTCCGGGGAGCTGTTTTTT. It specifies CASSLTGTVGSGELFF.